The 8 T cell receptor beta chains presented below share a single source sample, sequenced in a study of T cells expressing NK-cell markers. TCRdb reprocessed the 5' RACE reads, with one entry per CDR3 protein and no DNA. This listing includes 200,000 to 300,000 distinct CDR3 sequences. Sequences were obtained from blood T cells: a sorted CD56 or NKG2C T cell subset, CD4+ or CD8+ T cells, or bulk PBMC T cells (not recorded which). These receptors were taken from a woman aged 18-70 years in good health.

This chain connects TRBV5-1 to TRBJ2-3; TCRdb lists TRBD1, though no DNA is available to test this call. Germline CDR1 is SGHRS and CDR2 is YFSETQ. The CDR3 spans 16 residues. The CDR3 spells CASSSGQGATSDTQYF.

CDR3 protein: CSVEGRLGYTF. V usage is TRBV29-1 and J usage is TRBJ1-2; TCRdb's D gene call, TRBD1, goes unchecked for lack of DNA. This CDR3 has 11 residues. Germline CDR1 reads SQVTM; CDR2 reads ANQGSEA.

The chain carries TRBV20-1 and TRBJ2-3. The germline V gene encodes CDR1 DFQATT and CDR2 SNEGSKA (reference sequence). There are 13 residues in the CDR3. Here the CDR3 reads CSARVFEADTQYF.

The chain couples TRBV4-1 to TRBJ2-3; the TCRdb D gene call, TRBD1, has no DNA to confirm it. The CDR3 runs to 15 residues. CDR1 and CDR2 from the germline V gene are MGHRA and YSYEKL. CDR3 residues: CASSQERGTADTQYF.

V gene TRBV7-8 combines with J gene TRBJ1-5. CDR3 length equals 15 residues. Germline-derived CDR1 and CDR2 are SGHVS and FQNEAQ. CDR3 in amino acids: CASSPSGGGNQPQHF.

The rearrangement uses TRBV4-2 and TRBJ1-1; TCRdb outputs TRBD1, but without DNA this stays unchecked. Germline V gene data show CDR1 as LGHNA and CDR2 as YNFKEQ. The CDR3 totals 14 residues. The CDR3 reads CASSHMDSPPEAFF.

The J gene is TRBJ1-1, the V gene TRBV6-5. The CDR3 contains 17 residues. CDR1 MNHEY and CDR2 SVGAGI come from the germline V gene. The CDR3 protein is CASSYLNQGYENTEAFF.

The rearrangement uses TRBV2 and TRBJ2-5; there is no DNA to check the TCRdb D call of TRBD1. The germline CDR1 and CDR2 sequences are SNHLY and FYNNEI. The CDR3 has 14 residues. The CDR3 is CASSEALGGETQYF.